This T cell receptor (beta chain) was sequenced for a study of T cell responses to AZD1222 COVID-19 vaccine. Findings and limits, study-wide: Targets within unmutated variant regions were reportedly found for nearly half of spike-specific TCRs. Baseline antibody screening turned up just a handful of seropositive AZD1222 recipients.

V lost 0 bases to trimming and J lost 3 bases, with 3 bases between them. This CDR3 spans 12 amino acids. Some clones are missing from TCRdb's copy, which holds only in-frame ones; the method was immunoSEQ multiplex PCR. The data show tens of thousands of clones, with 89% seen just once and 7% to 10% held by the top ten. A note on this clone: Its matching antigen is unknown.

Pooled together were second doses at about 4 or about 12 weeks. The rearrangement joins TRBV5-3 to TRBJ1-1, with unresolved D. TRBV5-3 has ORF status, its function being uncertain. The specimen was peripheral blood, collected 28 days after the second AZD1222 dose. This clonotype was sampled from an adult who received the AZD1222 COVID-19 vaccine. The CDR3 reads CARSLGDTEAFF. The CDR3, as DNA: TGTGCCAGAAGCTTGGGGGACACTGAAGCTTTCTTT.